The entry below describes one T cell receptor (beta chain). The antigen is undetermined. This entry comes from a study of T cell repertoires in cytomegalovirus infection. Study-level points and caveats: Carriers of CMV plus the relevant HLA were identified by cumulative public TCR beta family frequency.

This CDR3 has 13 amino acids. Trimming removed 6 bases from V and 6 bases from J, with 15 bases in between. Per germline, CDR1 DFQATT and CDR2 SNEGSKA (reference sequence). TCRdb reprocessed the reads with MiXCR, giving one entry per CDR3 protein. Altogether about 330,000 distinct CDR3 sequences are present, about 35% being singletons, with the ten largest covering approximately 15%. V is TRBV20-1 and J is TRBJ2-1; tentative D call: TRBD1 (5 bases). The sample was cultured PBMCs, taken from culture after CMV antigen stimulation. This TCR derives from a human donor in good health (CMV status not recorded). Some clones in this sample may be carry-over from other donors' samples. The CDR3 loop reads CSATNPGSNEQFF. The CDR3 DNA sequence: TGCAGTGCCACAAACCCAGGGTCCAATGAGCAGTTCTTC.